Listed below are T cell receptor beta chains from one sample, sequenced in a study of molecular identifiers for immune sequencing clone quantification. TCRdb re-analysed the PCR reads in MiXCR, keeping a single row per CDR3 protein. The sample has just under 650,000 distinct CDR3 sequences; 20% are singletons. The sequencing input was naive CD8+ T cells from blood, with Jurkat cell RNA spiked in. The receptors originated from a human donor in good health. Some libraries in this study had Jurkat cell RNA spiked in. Each CDR3 is given with its conserved first and last residue. A D gene is named only where the DNA matches it firmly. Part of the rows lack a size; the others show once, few, many or a class for expanded clones.

.	TRBJ1-4	.	TRBV5-6	CASSARAGKREKLFF	TGTGCCAGCAGCGCCCGGGCAGGGAAGAGGGAAAAACTGTTTTTT
.	TRBJ1-2	.	TRBV15	CATRFGGGYTF	TGTGCCACCAGGTTTGGAGGCGGCTACACCTTC
.	TRBJ2-2	.	TRBV6-1	CASSEDTTGELFF	TGTGCCAGCAGTGAGGACACTACCGGGGAGCTGTTTTTT
.	TRBJ1-1	few	TRBV19	CASSISWDTEAFF	TGTGCCAGTAGTATATCCTGGGACACTGAAGCTTTCTTT
TRBD2	TRBJ2-1	.	TRBV6-6	CASRQLAGGVGNEQFF	TGTGCCAGCAGGCAACTAGCGGGAGGTGTGGGTAATGAGCAGTTCTTC
TRBD2	TRBJ2-1	few	TRBV20-1	CSAREGMTSGNRDEQFF	TGCAGTGCTAGAGAGGGGATGACTAGCGGGAACCGCGATGAGCAGTTCTTC
.	TRBJ1-3	many	TRBV12-5	CASGLVTASGNTIYF	TGTGCTAGTGGTTTGGTGACAGCTTCTGGAAACACCATATATTTT
.	TRBJ2-7	many	TRBV20-1	CSAKFGTEQYF	TGCAGTGCTAAGTTCGGGACCGAGCAGTACTTC
TRBD1	TRBJ2-7	many	TRBV4-2	CASSQVRTGAYEQYF	TGTGCCAGCAGCCAAGTGCGGACAGGGGCCTACGAGCAGTACTTC
.	TRBJ1-2	many	TRBV20-1	CSASYFRDDYGYTF	TGCAGTGCTAGCTACTTCCGGGACGACTATGGCTACACCTTC
TRBD1	TRBJ2-5	many	TRBV12-3/TRBV12-4	CASSLLNRDRKETQYF	TGTGCCAGCAGTTTACTGAACCGGGACAGAAAAGAGACCCAGTACTTC
.	TRBJ1-2	many	TRBV19	CASRHGRSNYGYTF	TGTGCCAGTCGGCACGGCAGATCTAACTATGGCTACACCTTC
.	TRBJ2-3	many	TRBV30	CAWSVLETDTQYF	TGTGCCTGGAGTGTGTTGGAAACAGATACGCAGTATTTT
.	TRBJ2-5	many	TRBV25-1	CASSEFFRNQETQYF	TGTGCCAGCAGTGAATTCTTTAGGAATCAAGAGACCCAGTACTTC
TRBD2	TRBJ2-7	few	TRBV27	CASSSQTSSSYEQYF	TGTGCCAGCAGTTCCCAGACTAGCAGCTCCTACGAGCAGTACTTC
TRBD2	TRBJ2-1	few	TRBV11-2	CASSFFLLAEGDEQFF	TGTGCCAGCAGCTTCTTCTTGCTAGCGGAGGGAGATGAGCAGTTCTTC
.	TRBJ2-1	many	TRBV30	CAWSNSYYNEQFF	TGTGCCTGGAGCAATTCTTATTACAATGAGCAGTTCTTC
TRBD1	TRBJ2-7	once	TRBV11-1	CASKPGQGVYEQYF	TGTGCCAGCAAGCCGGGACAGGGGGTTTACGAGCAGTACTTC
.	TRBJ2-5	once	TRBV30	CAWSPPPSWQGSETQYF	TGTGCCTGGAGCCCCCCGCCGTCGTGGCAGGGGTCAGAGACCCAGTACTTC
TRBD1	TRBJ2-7	few	TRBV19	CASSIAGTGGLDEQYF	TGTGCCAGTAGTATAGCCGGGACAGGGGGGTTGGACGAGCAGTACTTC
TRBD1	TRBJ1-1	.	TRBV6-6	CASSYSSTGAEAFF	TGTGCCAGCAGTTACTCGAGTACAGGGGCTGAAGCTTTCTTT
TRBD1	TRBJ1-1	many	TRBV4-1	CASSQGRDRAAFF	TGCGCCAGCAGCCAAGGGAGGGACAGGGCAGCTTTCTTT